This T cell receptor beta chain was retrieved from a study of T cell responses to AZD1222 COVID-19 vaccine. TCRdb keeps only in-frame clones here, not all; method: immunoSEQ multiplex PCR. Of 150,000 or so clones detected, 90% to 95% appear once; the ten largest clones hold more than 1.2%. CDR1 is KGHDR and CDR2 is SFDVKD in the germline V gene. V lost 4 bases, J lost 0 bases, and 15 bases lay in between. The CDR3 contains 17 residues. This chain uses TRBV24-1 with TRBJ2-1, with TRBD1 as a possible D gene (6 bases). Sequencing used peripheral blood, obtained on day 0 of AZD1222 vaccination. This clonotype originated in an adult in good health. The CDR3 spells CATSDPGQLSSYNEQFF. The CDR3 nucleotides are TGTGCCACCAGTGACCCCGGACAGCTGAGCTCCTACAATGAGCAGTTCTTC.